Listed below are T cell receptor beta chains from one sample, sequenced in a study of long-term antiretroviral therapy in people with HIV. TCRdb's copy holds only in-frame clones and misses some; the assay was immunoSEQ multiplex PCR. The sample records about 14,000 clones, 75% to 85% being singletons. This specimen was unsorted PBMCs, taken 0.4 years after starting antiretroviral therapy. These receptors originate from a man younger than 45 with HIV. CDR3s include the opening cysteine and the closing phenylalanine or tryptophan. D genes are given only for firm matches. Clone size is stated in some rows and not others, as once, few, many or a class when expanded.

D,J,size,V,CDR3,DNA
.,TRBJ2-5,.,TRBV6-4,CASKGCQETQYF,TGTGCCAGCAAGGGCTGTCAAGAGACCCAGTACTTC
TRBD2,TRBJ2-7,.,TRBV7-3,CASSGERGGFQYF,TGTGCCAGCAGCGGAGAGCGGGGGGGATTTCAGTACTTC
.,TRBJ2-7,.,TRBV28,CASSFRGLLSYEQYF,TGTGCCAGCAGTTTCCGGGGTCTCCTTTCCTACGAGCAGTACTTC
.,TRBJ2-5,.,TRBV5-4,CASSLEGGETQYF,TGTGCCAGCAGCTTGGAGGGGGGGGAGACCCAGTACTTC
.,TRBJ1-5,.,TRBV6-1,CASSEDGGRDQPQHF,TGTGCCAGCAGTGAAGATGGGGGCAGGGACCAGCCCCAGCATTTT
.,TRBJ2-7,.,TRBV11-2,CASSFSGRDEQYF,TGTGCCAGCAGCTTCTCGGGAAGGGACGAGCAGTACTTC
.,TRBJ1-3,.,TRBV30,CAWSPGATGNTIYF,TGTGCCTGGAGTCCGGGGGCGACTGGAAACACCATATATTTT
.,TRBJ2-5,.,TRBV5-6,CASSLGQQETQYF,TGTGCCAGCAGCTTGGGGCAGCAAGAGACCCAGTACTTC
.,TRBJ1-1,.,TRBV19,CASSIATEAFF,TGTGCCAGTAGTATAGCTACTGAAGCTTTCTTT
TRBD2,TRBJ2-1,.,TRBV27,CASSLLASGSGGTINEQFF,TGTGCCAGCAGTTTATTAGCTAGCGGGAGTGGGGGTACAATCAATGAGCAGTTCTTC
.,TRBJ1-5,.,TRBV19,CASSGGALPNQPQHF,TGTGCCAGTAGTGGCGGGGCACTCCCCAATCAGCCCCAGCATTTT
.,TRBJ1-1,once,TRBV11-2,CASSPIPGLSAEAFF,TGTGCCAGCAGCCCCATTCCAGGGTTATCGGCTGAAGCTTTCTTT
.,TRBJ2-7,.,TRBV7-2,CASSLDIYEQYF,TGTGCCAGCAGCTTGGACATTTACGAGCAGTACTTC
.,TRBJ1-1,.,TRBV19,CASSIGQGPDTEAFF,TGTGCCAGTAGTATAGGGCAGGGGCCGGACACTGAAGCTTTCTTT
TRBD1,TRBJ1-2,.,TRBV30,CAWSTTGTGGSYGYTF,TGTGCCTGGAGTACAACCGGGACAGGGGGGAGTTATGGCTACACCTTC
TRBD2,TRBJ2-1,.,TRBV7-2,CASSSTSGPYNEQFF,TGTGCCAGCAGCTCTACTAGCGGGCCCTACAATGAGCAGTTCTTC
TRBD1,TRBJ2-3,.,TRBV4-3,CASSQDTGGAKYF,TGCGCCAGCAGCCAGGATACAGGGGGCGCTAAGTATTTT
.,TRBJ1-5,.,TRBV28,CASGIRSNQPQHF,TGTGCCAGCGGAATCAGGAGCAATCAGCCCCAGCATTTT
.,TRBJ1-5,.,TRBV5-6,CASSLKGGNQPQHF,TGTGCCAGCAGCTTGAAGGGGGGCAATCAGCCCCAGCATTTT
TRBD2,TRBJ2-1,.,TRBV29-1,CSASPGLAINEQFF,TGCAGCGCCTCGCCGGGACTAGCAATCAATGAGCAGTTCTTC
.,TRBJ2-7,few,TRBV27,CASSLTGNEQYF,TGTGCCAGCAGTTTAACAGGGAACGAGCAGTACTTC
.,TRBJ2-6,.,TRBV30,CAWSVGSGANVLTF,TGTGCCTGGAGTGTGGGGTCCGGGGCCAACGTCCTGACTTTC
.,TRBJ2-1,.,TRBV7-9,CASSPTTSVYEQFF,TGTGCCAGCAGCCCGACGACTAGTGTCTATGAGCAGTTCTTC